This TCR beta chain was observed in a study of blood T cell repertoires in COVID-19. Study-level background: Acute-phase and convalescent COVID-19 samples originated in the United States, Italy and Spain. PBMCs, B-cell-depleted T cells, or T cells were the source of the cDNA or gDNA that made up the material.

The ends lost 1 base at V and 6 bases at J; junction bases unmatched: 13. The germline CDR1 and CDR2 sequences are SGHNT and YYREEE (reference sequence). The CDR3 sequence is 17 residues long. Authors' methods: Estimation of nucleated cell counts relied on the amplification of reference gene primers. Profiling relied on immunoSEQ multiplex PCR, and the TCRdb table lists in-frame clones only, not all of them. V and J calls and clone size come straight from that table; D and trimming were deduced from the DNA. The table has 250,000 to 300,000 clones, about 88% seen once. The gene calls are TRBV5-4 and TRBJ2-7; 10 bases agree with TRBD1. The sample taken for sequencing was peripheral blood. This TCR came from a man younger than 35 with active or convalescent COVID-19. In nucleotides, the CDR3 is TGTGCCAGCAGCTTGATATATTCCGGGACAGGGGTGAGCGAGCAGTACTTC. Translated: CASSLIYSGTGVSEQYF.